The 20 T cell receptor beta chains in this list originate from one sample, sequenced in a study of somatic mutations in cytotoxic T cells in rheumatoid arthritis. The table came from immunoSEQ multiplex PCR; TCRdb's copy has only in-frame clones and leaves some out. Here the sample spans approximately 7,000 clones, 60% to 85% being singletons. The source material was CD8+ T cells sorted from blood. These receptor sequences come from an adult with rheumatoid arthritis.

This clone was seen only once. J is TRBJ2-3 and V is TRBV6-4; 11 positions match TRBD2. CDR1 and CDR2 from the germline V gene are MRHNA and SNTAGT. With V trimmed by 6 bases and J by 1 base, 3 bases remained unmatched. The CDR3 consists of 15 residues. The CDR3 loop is CASRETSGGTDTQYF. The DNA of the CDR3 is TGTGCCAGCAGGGAGACTAGCGGGGGCACAGATACGCAGTATTTT.

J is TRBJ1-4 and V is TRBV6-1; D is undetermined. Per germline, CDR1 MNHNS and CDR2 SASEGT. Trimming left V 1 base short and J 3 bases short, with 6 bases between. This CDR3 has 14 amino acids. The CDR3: CASSEGRSNEKLFF. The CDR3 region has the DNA TGTGCCAGCAGTGAAGGACGTTCTAATGAAAAACTGTTTTTT.

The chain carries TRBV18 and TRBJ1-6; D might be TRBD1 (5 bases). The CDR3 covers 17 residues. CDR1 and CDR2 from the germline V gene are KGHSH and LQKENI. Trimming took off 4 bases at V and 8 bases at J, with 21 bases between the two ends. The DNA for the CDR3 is TGTGCCAGCTCACTATTACCGCGCGGGGCGGTGTATTCACCCCTCCACTTT. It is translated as CASSLLPRGAVYSPLHF.

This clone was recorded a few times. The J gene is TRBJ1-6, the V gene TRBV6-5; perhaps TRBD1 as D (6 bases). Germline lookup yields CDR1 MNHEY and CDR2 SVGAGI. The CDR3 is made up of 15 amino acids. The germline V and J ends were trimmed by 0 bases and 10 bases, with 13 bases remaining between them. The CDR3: CASSYSMGGHSPLHF. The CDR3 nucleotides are TGTGCCAGCAGTTACTCGATGGGGGGGCACTCACCCCTCCACTTT.

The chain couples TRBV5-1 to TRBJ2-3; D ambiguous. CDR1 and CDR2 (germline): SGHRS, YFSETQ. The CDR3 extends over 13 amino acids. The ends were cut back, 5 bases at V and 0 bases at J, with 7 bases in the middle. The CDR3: CASSVHSTDTQYF. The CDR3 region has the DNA TGCGCCAGCAGTGTACATAGCACAGATACGCAGTATTTT.

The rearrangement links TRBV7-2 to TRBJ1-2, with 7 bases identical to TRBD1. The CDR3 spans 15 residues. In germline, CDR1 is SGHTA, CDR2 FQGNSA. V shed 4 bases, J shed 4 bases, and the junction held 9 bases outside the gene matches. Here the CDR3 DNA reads TGTGCCAGCAGCTCCGGACAGGCGACTCGCTATGGCTACACCTTC. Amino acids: CASSSGQATRYGYTF.

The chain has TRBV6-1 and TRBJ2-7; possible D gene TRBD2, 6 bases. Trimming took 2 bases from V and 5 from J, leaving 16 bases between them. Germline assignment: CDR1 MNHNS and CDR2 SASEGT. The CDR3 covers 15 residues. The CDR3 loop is CASSEIIGGGDEQYF. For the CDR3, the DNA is TGTGCCAGCAGTGAAATCATAGGTGGAGGGGACGAGCAGTACTTC.

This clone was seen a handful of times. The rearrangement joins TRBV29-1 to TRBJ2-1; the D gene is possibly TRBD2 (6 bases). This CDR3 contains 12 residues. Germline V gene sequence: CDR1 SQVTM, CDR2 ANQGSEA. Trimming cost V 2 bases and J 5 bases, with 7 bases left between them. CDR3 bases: TGCAGCGTTGAAAGGAGGGACAATGAGCAGTTCTTC. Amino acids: CSVERRDNEQFF.

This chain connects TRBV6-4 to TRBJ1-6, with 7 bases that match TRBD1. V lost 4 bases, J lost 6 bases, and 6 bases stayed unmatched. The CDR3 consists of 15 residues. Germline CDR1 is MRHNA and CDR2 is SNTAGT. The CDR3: CASSAAGGGNSPLHF. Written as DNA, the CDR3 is TGTGCCAGCAGTGCCGCAGGGGGAGGTAATTCACCCCTCCACTTT.

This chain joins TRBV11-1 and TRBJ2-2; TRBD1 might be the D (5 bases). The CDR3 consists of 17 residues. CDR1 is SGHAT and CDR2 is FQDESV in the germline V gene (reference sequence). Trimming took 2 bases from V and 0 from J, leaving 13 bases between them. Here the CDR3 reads CASSLIRVQTNTGELFF. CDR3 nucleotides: TGTGCCAGCAGCTTAATCAGGGTTCAGACGAACACCGGGGAGCTGTTTTTT. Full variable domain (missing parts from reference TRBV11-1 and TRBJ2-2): EAEVAQSPRYKITEKSQAVAFWCDPISGHATLYWYRQILGQGPELLVQFQDESVVDDSQLPKDRFSAERLKGVDSTLKIQPAELGDSAMYLCASSLIRVQTNTGELFFGEGSRLTVL.

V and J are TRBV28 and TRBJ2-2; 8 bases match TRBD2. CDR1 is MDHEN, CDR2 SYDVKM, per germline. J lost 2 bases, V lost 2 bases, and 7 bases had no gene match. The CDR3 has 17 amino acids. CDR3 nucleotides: TGTGCCAGCAGTTTAAACCGACTAGCGAGTAACACCGGGGAGCTGTTTTTT. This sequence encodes CASSLNRLASNTGELFF. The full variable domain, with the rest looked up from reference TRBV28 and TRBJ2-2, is DVKVTQSSRYLVKRTGEKVFLECVQDMDHENMFWYRQDPGLGLRLIYFSYDVKMKEKGDIPEGYSVSREKKERFSLILESASTNQTSMYLCASSLNRLASNTGELFFGEGSRLTVL.

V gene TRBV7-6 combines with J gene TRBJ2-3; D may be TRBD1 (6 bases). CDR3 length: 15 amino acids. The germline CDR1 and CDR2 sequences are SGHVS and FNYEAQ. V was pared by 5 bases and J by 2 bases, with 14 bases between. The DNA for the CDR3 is TGTGCCAGCAGCGGCTCAGGGGAACCCACAGATACGCAGTATTTT. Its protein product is CASSGSGEPTDTQYF.

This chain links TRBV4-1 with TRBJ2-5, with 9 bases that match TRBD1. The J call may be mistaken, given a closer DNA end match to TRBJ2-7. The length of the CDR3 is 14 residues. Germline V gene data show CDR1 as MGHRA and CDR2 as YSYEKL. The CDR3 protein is CASSSGTGYHEQYF. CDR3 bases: TGCGCCAGCAGCTCCGGGACAGGGTACCACGAGCAGTACTTC.

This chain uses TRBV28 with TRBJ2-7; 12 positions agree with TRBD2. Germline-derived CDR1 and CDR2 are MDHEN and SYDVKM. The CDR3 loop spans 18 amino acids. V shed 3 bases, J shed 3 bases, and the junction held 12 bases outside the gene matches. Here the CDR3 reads CASSFAGLAGRRGYEQYF. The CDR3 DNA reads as TGTGCCAGCAGTTTCGCGGGACTAGCGGGCCGGAGGGGCTACGAGCAGTACTTC.

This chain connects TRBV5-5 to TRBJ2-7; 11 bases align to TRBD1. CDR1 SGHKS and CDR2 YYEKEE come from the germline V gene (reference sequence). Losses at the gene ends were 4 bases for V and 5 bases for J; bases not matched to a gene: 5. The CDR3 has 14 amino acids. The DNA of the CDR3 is TGTGCCAGCAGCAAGGACAGGGGGCGCGACGAGCAGTACTTC. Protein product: CASSKDRGRDEQYF.

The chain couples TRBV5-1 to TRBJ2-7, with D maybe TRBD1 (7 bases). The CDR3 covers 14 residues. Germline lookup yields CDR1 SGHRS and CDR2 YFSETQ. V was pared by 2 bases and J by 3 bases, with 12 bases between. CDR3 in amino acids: CASSFAGQIYEQYF. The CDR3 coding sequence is TGCGCCAGCAGCTTTGCGGGACAGATCTACGAGCAGTACTTC.

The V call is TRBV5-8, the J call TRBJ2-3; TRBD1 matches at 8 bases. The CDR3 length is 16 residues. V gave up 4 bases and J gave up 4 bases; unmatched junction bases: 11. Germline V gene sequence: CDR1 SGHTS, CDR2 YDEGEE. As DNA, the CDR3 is TGTGCCAGCAGCGGCTGGCGGCAGGGGGCGTCAGATACGCAGTATTTT. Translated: CASSGWRQGASDTQYF. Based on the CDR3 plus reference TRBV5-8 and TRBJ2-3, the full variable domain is EAGVTQSPTHLIKTRGQQATLRCSPISGHTSVYWYQQALGLGLQFLLWYDEGEERNRGNFPPRFSGRQFPNYSSELNVNALELEDSALYLCASSGWRQGASDTQYFGPGTRLTVL.

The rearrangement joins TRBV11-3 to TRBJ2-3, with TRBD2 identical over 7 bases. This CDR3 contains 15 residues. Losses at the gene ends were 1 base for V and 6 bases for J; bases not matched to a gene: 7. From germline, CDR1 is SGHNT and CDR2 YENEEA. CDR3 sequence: CASSLGGLETDTQYF. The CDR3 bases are TGTGCCAGCAGCTTAGGTGGACTAGAGACGGATACGCAGTATTTT.

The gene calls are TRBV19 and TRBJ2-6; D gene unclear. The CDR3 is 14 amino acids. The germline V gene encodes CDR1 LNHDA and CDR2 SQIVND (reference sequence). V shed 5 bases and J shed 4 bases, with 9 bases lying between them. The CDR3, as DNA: TGTGCCAGTAGTTCTTGGCAGGGGGCCAACGTCCTGACTTTC. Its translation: CASSSWQGANVLTF.

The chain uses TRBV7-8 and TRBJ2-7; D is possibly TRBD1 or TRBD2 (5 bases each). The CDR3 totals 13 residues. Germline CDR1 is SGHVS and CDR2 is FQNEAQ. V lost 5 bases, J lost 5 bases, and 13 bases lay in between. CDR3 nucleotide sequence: TGTGCCAGCAGCCCGGGAAGGGGAGACGAGCAGTACTTC. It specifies CASSPGRGDEQYF.